The 9 T cell receptor delta chains in this list originate from one sample, sequenced in a study of gamma-delta T cells after stem cell transplantation. TCRdb re-processed the RT-PCR reads via CATT. The repertoire includes 5,500 to 7,000 delta-chain clones, roughly 23% of them detected once, and about 18% sits in the top ten. Sequencing used gamma-delta T cells. Receptors originate from a human donor. It is not recorded whose cells these are; they may come from a transplant donor.

This clone is labeled medium-sized. This chain uses TRDV2 with TRDJ1, with 13 bases lining up with TRDD3. With V trimmed by 3 bases and J by 0 bases, 12 bases remained unmatched. This CDR3 spans 19 amino acids. The germline V gene has CDR1 GEAIGNYY and CDR2 EKD. Written as DNA, the CDR3 is TGTGCCTGTGACCCCTTACTGGGGGATACGCGGGGGTACACCGATAAACTCATCTTT. Amino acid sequence: CACDPLLGDTRGYTDKLIF.

This clone has just a few counts. The mismatch at residue 5 between this DNA's translation and the TCRdb protein of a much larger clone likely reflects a read error; the protein shown is translated from the DNA. The gene calls are TRDV2 and TRDJ1, with 13 bases aligning to TRDD3. With 3 bases clipped from V and 0 bases from J, the junction kept 9 bases outside the gene matches. CDR3 length: 18 residues. Germline-derived CDR1 and CDR2 are GEAIGNYY and EKD. The CDR3 bases are TGTGCCTGTGACCTACTACTGGGGGATACGCGGGACACCGATAAACTCATCTTT. Its translation is CACDLLLGDTRDTDKLIF.

In its sample, this clone was seen a few times. This rearrangement joins TRDV2 to TRDJ3; 8 nucleotides match TRDD3. The CDR3 runs 21 residues. With 0 bases clipped from V and 0 bases from J, the junction kept 12 bases outside the gene matches. CDR1 and CDR2 (germline): GEAIGNYY, EKD. CDR3 in amino acids: CACDTVLGAANGSWDTRQMFF. CDR3 DNA sequence: TGTGCCTGTGACACCGTACTGGGGGCTGCAAACGGCTCCTGGGACACCCGACAGATGTTTTTC.

This clone was seen a few times. The chain joins TRDV2 to TRDJ3, with 11 bases that match TRDD3. This CDR3 comprises 24 residues. From germline, CDR1 is GEAIGNYY and CDR2 EKD. The ends lost 3 bases at V and 0 bases at J; junction bases unmatched: 21. CDR3 residues: CACDESGSGGYDYRSSWDTRQMFF. DNA for the CDR3: TGTGCCTGTGACGAGAGCGGGAGTGGGGGATACGACTACCGGAGCTCCTGGGACACCCGACAGATGTTTTTC.

This clone was seen only a few times. This rearrangement joins TRDV2 to TRDJ3, with 7 nucleotides matching TRDD3. V gave up 5 bases and J gave up 0 bases; unmatched junction bases: 12. Germline V gives CDR1 GEAIGNYY, CDR2 EKD. The CDR3 totals 19 residues. CDR3 coding DNA: TGTGCCTGTGTTCACGTACTGGGGACCCCCTCCTGGGACACCCGACAGATGTTTTTC. Protein: CACVHVLGTPSWDTRQMFF.

This chain links TRDV2 with TRDJ1; 7 nucleotides agree with TRDD3. Germline V gene sequence: CDR1 GEAIGNYY, CDR2 EKD. The J segment lost 8 bases and the V segment lost 0 bases, leaving 8 bases of the junction unmatched. This CDR3 has 14 amino acids. DNA of the CDR3: TGTGCCTGTGACACCTTGGGGGACCGCGGCAAACTCATCTTT. It yields the protein CACDTLGDRGKLIF.

The chain couples TRDV2 to TRDJ1, with D tentatively TRDD3 (6 bases). The V end was cut by 1 base, the J end by 0 bases, with 20 bases between. Germline CDR1 reads GEAIGNYY; CDR2 reads EKD. The CDR3 contains 18 residues. The CDR3 bases are TGTGCCTGTGACACGTTACGACCGGGGGGAACAGACACCGATAAACTCATCTTT. Translation: CACDTLRPGGTDTDKLIF.

This chain uses TRDV2 with TRDJ1; 9 bases align to TRDD3. Trimming removed 3 bases from V and 4 bases from J; junction bases left unmatched: 8. This CDR3 comprises 15 residues. Germline CDR1 reads GEAIGNYY; CDR2 reads EKD. CDR3 loop: CACDQLLGEVDKLIF. The CDR3 region has the DNA TGTGCCTGTGACCAACTACTGGGGGAAGTCGATAAACTCATCTTT.

For this clone: This probably arose from a read error, given a far larger clone one base away. Other nucleotide sequences in the sample specify the same CDR3. This chain joins TRDV2 and TRDJ1, with D perhaps matching TRDD3 (6 bases). Germline V gives CDR1 GEAIGNYY, CDR2 EKD. V was shortened by 0 bases and J by 2 bases, with 18 bases between the two germline ends. CDR3 length equals 17 residues. The CDR3 sequence is CACDTLLGDTRTDKLIF. In DNA, the CDR3 is TGTGCCTGTGACACCTTACTGGGAGATACGCGTACCGATAAACTCATCTTT.